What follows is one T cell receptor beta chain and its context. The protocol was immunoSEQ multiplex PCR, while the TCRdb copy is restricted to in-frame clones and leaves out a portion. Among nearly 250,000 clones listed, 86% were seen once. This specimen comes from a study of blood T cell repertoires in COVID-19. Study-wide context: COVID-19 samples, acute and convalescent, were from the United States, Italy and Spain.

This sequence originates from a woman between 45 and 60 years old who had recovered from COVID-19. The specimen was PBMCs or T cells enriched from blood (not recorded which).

CDR3 residues: CASSQVKGAGGNTIYF. DNA for the CDR3: TGCGCCAGCAGCCAAGTTAAAGGGGCTGGGGGAAACACCATATATTTT. V gene TRBV4-1 combines with J gene TRBJ1-3, with TRBD1 as a possible D gene (5 bases). The V and J ends lost 1 base and 4 bases respectively, with 14 bases between them. CDR3 length: 16 amino acids. Germline-derived CDR1 and CDR2 are MGHRA and YSYEKL.